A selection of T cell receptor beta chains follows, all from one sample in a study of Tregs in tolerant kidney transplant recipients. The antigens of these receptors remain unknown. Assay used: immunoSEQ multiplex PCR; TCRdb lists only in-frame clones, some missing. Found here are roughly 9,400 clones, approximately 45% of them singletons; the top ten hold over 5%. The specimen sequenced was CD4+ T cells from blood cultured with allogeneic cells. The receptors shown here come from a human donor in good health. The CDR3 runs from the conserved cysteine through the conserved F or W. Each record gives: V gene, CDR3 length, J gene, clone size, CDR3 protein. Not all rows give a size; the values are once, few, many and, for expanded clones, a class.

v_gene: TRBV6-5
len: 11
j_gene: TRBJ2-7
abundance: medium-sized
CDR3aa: CASSRTGVQYF

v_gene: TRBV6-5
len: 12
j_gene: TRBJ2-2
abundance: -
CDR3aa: CASSRGPGELFF

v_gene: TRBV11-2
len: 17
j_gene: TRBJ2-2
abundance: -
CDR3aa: CASSLVPWGYHTGELFF

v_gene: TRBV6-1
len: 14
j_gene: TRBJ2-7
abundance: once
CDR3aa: CASSLKRYSYEQYF

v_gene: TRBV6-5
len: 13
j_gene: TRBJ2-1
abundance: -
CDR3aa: CASKVGGRGKQFF

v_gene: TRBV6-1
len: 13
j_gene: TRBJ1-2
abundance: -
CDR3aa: CASTETGNYGYTF

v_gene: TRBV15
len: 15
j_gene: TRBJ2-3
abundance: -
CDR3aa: CATSREWLAGDTQYF

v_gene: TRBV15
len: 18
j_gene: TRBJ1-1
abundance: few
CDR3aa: CATSRDEGQGRTNTEAFF

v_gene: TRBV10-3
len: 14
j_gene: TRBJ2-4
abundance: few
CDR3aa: CAIRPTGQENIQYF

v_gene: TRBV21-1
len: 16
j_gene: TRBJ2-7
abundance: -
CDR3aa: CASSKKRKRGGYEQYF

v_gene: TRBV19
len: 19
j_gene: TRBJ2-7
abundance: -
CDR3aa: CASSMHPGTGYGSSYEQYF

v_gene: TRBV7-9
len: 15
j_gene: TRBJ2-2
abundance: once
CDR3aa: CASSLLAANTGELFF

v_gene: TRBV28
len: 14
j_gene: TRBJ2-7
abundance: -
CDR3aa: CASKTSGRWNEQYF

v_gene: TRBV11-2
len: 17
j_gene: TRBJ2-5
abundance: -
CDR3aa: CASRIAGGPLIEETQYF

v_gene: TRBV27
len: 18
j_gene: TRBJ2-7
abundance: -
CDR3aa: CDSSYKGTMASVRGERYF

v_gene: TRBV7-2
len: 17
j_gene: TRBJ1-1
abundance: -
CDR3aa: CASSPRWGTGANTEAFF

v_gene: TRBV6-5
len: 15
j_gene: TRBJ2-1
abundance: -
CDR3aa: CASSAGTSPYNEQFF

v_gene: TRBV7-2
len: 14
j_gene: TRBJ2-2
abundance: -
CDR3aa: CASSFGWVTGELFF

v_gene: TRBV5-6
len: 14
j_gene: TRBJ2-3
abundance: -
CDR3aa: CASSPGGSTDTQYF

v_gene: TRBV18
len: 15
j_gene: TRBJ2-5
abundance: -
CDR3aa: CASSPATGGIETQYF

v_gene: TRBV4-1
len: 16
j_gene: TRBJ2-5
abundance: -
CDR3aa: CASSQGVRPSQETQYF

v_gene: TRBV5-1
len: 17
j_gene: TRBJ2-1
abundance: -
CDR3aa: CASSRTVWGQGGSEQFF

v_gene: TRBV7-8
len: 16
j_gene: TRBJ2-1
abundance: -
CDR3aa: CASSSGTSGAYNEQFF

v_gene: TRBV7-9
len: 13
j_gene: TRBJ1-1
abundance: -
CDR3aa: CASSPGQGTEAFF

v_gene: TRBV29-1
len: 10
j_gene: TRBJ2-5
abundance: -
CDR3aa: CSVAGETQYF

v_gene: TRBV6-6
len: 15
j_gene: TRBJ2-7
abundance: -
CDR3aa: CASSYRLLQGGEQYF

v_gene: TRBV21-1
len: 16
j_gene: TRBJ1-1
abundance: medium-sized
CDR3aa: CASSGYRTGENTEAFF

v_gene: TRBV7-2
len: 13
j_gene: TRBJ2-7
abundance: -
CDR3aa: CASRLAGGYEQYF

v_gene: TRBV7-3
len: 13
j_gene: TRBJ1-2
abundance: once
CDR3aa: CASSLVGSDGYTF

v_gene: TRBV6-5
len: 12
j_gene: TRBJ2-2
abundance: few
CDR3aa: CASAGATGELFF

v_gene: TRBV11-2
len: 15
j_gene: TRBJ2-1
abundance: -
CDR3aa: CASSLAYSSYNEQFF

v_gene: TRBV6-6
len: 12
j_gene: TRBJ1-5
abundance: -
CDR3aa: CASGRFNQPQHF

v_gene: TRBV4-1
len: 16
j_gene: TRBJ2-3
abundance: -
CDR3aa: CASSQATSGSTDTQYF

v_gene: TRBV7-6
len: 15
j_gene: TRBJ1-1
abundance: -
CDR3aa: CASSQAGLGATEAFF

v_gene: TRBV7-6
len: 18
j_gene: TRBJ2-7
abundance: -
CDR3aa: CASSLAPPGASSSYEQYF

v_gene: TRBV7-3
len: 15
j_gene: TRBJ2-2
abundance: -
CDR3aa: CASSLGTGFTGELFF

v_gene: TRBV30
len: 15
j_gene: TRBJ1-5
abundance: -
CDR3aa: CAWSVPGLQNQPQHF

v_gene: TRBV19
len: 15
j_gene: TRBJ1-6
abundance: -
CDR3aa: CASSMTKGYGSPLHF

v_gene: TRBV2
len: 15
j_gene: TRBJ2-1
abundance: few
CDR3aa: CASIRLAGVGNEQFF

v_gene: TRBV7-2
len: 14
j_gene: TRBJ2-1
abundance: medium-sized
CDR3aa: CASSLERGWGEQFF

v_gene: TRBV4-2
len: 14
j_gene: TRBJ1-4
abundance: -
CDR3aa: CASSQLRDNEKLFF

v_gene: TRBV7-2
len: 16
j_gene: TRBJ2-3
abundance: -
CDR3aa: CASSFGHKFNTDTQYF

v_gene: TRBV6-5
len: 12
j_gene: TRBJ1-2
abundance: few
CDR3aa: CASSRTGDGYTF

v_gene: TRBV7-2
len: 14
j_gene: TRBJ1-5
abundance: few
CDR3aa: CASSFYGSNQPQHF

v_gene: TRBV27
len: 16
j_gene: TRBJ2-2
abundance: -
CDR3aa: CASRGLAGGDTGELFF

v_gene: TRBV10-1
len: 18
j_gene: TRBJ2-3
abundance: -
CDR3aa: CATLGLVWTSGRGDTQYF

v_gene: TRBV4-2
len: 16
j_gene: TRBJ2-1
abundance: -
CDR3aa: CASSQRLAGGLSEQFF

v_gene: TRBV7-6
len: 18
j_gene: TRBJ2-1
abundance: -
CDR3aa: CASSLAFTLAGGPPEQFF

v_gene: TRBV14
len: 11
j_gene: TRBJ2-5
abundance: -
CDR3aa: CASSQRGTQYF

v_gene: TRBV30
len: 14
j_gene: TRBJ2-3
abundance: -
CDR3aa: CAWTKGGRADTQYF

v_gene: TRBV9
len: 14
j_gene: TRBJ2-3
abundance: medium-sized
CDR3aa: CASSVVGFTDTQYF